A selection of T cell receptor beta chains follows, all from one sample in a study of cytomegalovirus exposure and HLA in healthy donors. Assay: immunoSEQ multiplex PCR; the TCRdb copy retains only in-frame clones and omits some. The sample gives about 190,000 clones, over 70% of which show up once; less than 2% is in the top ten. Sequencing input: PBMCs. Receptors were obtained from a woman between 18 and 29 years old in good health and CMV-seronegative. Both conserved end residues are part of each CDR3. A D gene is named only where the DNA matches it firmly. Some rows have no size entry. The others give once, few or many, or a class for an expanded clone.

j_call: TRBJ2-7; d_call: TRBD1; cdr3_length: 18; clone_size: once; v_call: TRBV5-6; cdr3_aa: CASSLGPLDREISYEQYF; cdr3_nt: TGTGCCAGCAGCTTGGGCCCTCTTGACAGGGAGATCAGCTACGAGCAGTACTTC
j_call: TRBJ2-1; d_call: .; cdr3_length: 15; clone_size: once; v_call: TRBV5-8; cdr3_aa: CASSVGLISYNEQFF; cdr3_nt: TGTGCCAGCAGCGTGGGACTGATCTCCTACAATGAGCAGTTCTTC
j_call: TRBJ1-3; d_call: .; cdr3_length: 15; clone_size: .; v_call: TRBV5-3; cdr3_aa: CARSWATGSGNTIYF; cdr3_nt: TGTGCCAGAAGCTGGGCGACAGGATCTGGAAACACCATATATTTT
j_call: TRBJ2-7; d_call: TRBD2; cdr3_length: 14; clone_size: once; v_call: TRBV10-1; cdr3_aa: CASSVRGDGYEQYF; cdr3_nt: TGCGCCAGCAGTGTCCGGGGGGACGGCTACGAGCAGTACTTC
j_call: TRBJ2-1; d_call: .; cdr3_length: 14; clone_size: .; v_call: TRBV27; cdr3_aa: CASSLVIGDNEQFF; cdr3_nt: TGTGCCAGCAGTTTAGTGATAGGGGACAATGAGCAGTTCTTC
j_call: TRBJ2-5; d_call: TRBD2; cdr3_length: 15; clone_size: .; v_call: TRBV6-1; cdr3_aa: CASSEVGTSGETQYF; cdr3_nt: TGTGCCAGCAGTGAAGTTGGGACTAGCGGCGAGACCCAGTACTTC
j_call: TRBJ2-1; d_call: TRBD2; cdr3_length: 12; clone_size: .; v_call: TRBV5-1; cdr3_aa: CASSSGGGEQFF; cdr3_nt: TGCGCCAGCAGCTCCGGGGGGGGTGAGCAGTTCTTC
j_call: TRBJ2-7; d_call: TRBD1; cdr3_length: 15; clone_size: .; v_call: TRBV18; cdr3_aa: CASSPAPGTDYEQYF; cdr3_nt: TGTGCCAGCTCACCAGCTCCCGGGACAGACTACGAGCAGTACTTC
j_call: TRBJ1-3; d_call: .; cdr3_length: 18; clone_size: .; v_call: TRBV23-1; cdr3_aa: CASSQCGRITHPGNTIYF; cdr3_nt: TGCGCCAGCAGTCAATGCGGTCGGATCACACATCCTGGAAACACCATATATTTT
j_call: TRBJ2-7; d_call: TRBD2; cdr3_length: 14; clone_size: .; v_call: TRBV29-1; cdr3_aa: CSVEPSGRASEQYF; cdr3_nt: TGCAGCGTTGAACCCAGCGGGAGAGCTAGCGAGCAGTACTTC
j_call: TRBJ1-5; d_call: TRBD1; cdr3_length: 16; clone_size: .; v_call: TRBV6-6; cdr3_aa: CASSYTIQGLSQPQHF; cdr3_nt: TGTGCCAGCAGTTACACCATACAGGGGCTTTCTCAGCCCCAGCATTTT
j_call: TRBJ2-1; d_call: TRBD2; cdr3_length: 13; clone_size: few; v_call: TRBV5-4; cdr3_aa: CASSKGLAAEQFF; cdr3_nt: TGTGCCAGCAGCAAGGGACTAGCAGCTGAGCAGTTCTTC
j_call: TRBJ2-7; d_call: .; cdr3_length: 14; clone_size: .; v_call: TRBV6-5; cdr3_aa: CASSRSVGSYEQYF; cdr3_nt: TGTGCCAGCAGTCGGTCGGTCGGGTCCTACGAGCAGTACTTC
j_call: TRBJ1-4; d_call: .; cdr3_length: 13; clone_size: .; v_call: TRBV5-6; cdr3_aa: CASSFAGFEKLFF; cdr3_nt: TGTGCCAGCAGCTTTGCAGGGTTCGAAAAACTGTTTTTT
j_call: TRBJ2-1; d_call: TRBD2; cdr3_length: 16; clone_size: .; v_call: TRBV18; cdr3_aa: CASSPPGLADGGEQFF; cdr3_nt: TGTGCCAGCTCACCGCCGGGACTAGCCGATGGGGGGGAGCAGTTCTTC
j_call: TRBJ2-7; d_call: .; cdr3_length: 14; clone_size: few; v_call: TRBV6-5; cdr3_aa: CASSKTTGTYEQYF; cdr3_nt: TGTGCCAGCAGTAAGACGACGGGAACCTACGAGCAGTACTTC
j_call: TRBJ2-3; d_call: .; cdr3_length: 15; clone_size: .; v_call: TRBV9; cdr3_aa: CASSPLGGRGETQYF; cdr3_nt: TGTGCCAGCAGCCCCCTGGGGGGGCGAGGGGAAACGCAGTATTTT
j_call: TRBJ1-1; d_call: .; cdr3_length: 16; clone_size: .; v_call: TRBV28; cdr3_aa: CASTLTGEGWSTEAFF; cdr3_nt: TGTGCCAGCACTCTCACAGGAGAAGGGTGGAGCACTGAAGCTTTCTTT
j_call: TRBJ1-5; d_call: TRBD1; cdr3_length: 14; clone_size: few; v_call: TRBV18; cdr3_aa: CASSLGQGSQPQHF; cdr3_nt: TGTGCCAGCTCACTAGGACAGGGGTCCCAGCCCCAGCATTTT
j_call: TRBJ1-1; d_call: .; cdr3_length: 13; clone_size: .; v_call: TRBV7-6; cdr3_aa: CASSLVQNTEAFF; cdr3_nt: TGTGCCAGCAGCTTAGTTCAGAACACTGAAGCTTTCTTT
j_call: TRBJ1-5; d_call: TRBD1; cdr3_length: 14; clone_size: .; v_call: TRBV7-4; cdr3_aa: CASSWTGGNQPQHF; cdr3_nt: TGTGCCAGCAGCTGGACAGGGGGCAATCAGCCCCAGCATTTT
j_call: TRBJ1-1; d_call: .; cdr3_length: 16; clone_size: .; v_call: TRBV5-1; cdr3_aa: CASSLSTRGLNTEAFF; cdr3_nt: TGCGCCAGCAGCTTGTCCACCAGGGGCCTGAACACTGAAGCTTTCTTT
j_call: TRBJ1-4; d_call: TRBD1; cdr3_length: 18; clone_size: .; v_call: TRBV27; cdr3_aa: CASSVGQGLGGYNEKLFF; cdr3_nt: TGTGCCAGCAGTGTCGGACAGGGGCTAGGCGGGTACAATGAAAAACTGTTTTTT
j_call: TRBJ1-3; d_call: .; cdr3_length: 15; clone_size: .; v_call: TRBV15; cdr3_aa: CATSRDRGSGNTIYF; cdr3_nt: TGTGCCACCAGCAGAGATAGGGGGAGCGGAAACACCATATATTTT
j_call: TRBJ2-5; d_call: .; cdr3_length: 14; clone_size: .; v_call: TRBV7-9; cdr3_aa: CASSPPEGLETQYF; cdr3_nt: TGTGCCAGCAGCCCACCGGAGGGGCTAGAGACCCAGTACTTC
j_call: TRBJ1-3; d_call: .; cdr3_length: 14; clone_size: .; v_call: TRBV19; cdr3_aa: CASTLEGFGNTIYF; cdr3_nt: TGTGCCAGTACCTTGGAGGGGTTTGGAAACACCATATATTTT